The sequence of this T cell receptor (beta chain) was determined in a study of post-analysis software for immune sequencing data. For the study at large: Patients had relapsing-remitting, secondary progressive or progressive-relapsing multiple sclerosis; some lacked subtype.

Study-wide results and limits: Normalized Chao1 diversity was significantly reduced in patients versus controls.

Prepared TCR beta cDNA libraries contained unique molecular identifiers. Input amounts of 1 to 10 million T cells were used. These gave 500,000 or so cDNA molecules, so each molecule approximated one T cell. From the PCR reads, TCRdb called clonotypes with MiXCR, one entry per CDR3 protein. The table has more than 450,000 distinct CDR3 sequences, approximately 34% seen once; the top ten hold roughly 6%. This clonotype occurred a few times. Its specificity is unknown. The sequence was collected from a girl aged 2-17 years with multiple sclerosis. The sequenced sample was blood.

This chain's CDR3 is CASSPGTGGASDGYTF. CDR3 DNA: TGTGCCAGCAGTCCCGGGACGGGGGGCGCTTCCGACGGCTACACCTTC. The V and J genes are TRBV6-6 and TRBJ1-2; D perhaps matches TRBD1 (6 bases). V was clipped by 5 bases and J by 8 bases, with 24 bases between them. CDR3 size: 16 residues. Per germline, CDR1 MNHNY and CDR2 SVGAGI (reference sequence).